The text below deals with one T cell receptor beta chain. As yet, its antigen is unknown. Treatment meaning: oral pan-JAK inhibitor, 5-10 mg twice daily. Germline loops: CDR1 MNHEY, CDR2 SMNVEV (reference sequence). This CDR3 has 17 amino acids. V was clipped by 5 bases and J by 4 bases; unmatched bases: 10. These data come from a study of CD8+ T cells in alopecia areata. Overall study results and limits: Higher clonality and more expanded CD8+ clones appeared in lesional than normal scalp.

Sequencing relied on a cDNA template that was reverse transcribed from extracted RNA. Produced via immunoSEQ multiplex PCR; TCRdb's table is partial and in-frame only. The sample shows approximately 210,000 clones, 40% to 55% of them seen only once. V and J are TRBV27 and TRBJ2-3, with TRBD2 identical over 12 bases. The receptor was isolated from a human donor with alopecia areata. Sequencing used CD4+ T cells sorted from blood, obtained at approximately week 37, from a patient treated with tofacitinib. The CDR3 here is CASSPNRGLAGSDTQYF. CDR3 DNA: TGTGCCAGCAGTCCAAACCGAGGACTAGCGGGATCAGATACGCAGTATTTT.